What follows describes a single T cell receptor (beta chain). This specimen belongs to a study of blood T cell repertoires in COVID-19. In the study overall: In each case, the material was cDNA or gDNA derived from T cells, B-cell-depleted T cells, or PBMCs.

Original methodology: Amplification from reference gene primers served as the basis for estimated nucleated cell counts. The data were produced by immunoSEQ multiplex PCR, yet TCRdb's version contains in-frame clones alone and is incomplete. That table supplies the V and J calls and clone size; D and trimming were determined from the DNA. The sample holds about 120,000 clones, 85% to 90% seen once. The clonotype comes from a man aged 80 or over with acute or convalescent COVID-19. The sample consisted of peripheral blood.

The chain's CDR3 is CASSMIGGRLQETQYF. In nucleotides, the CDR3 is TGTGCCAGTAGTATGATTGGGGGCCGACTCCAAGAGACCCAGTACTTC. The chain couples TRBV19 to TRBJ2-5, with a tentative D call TRBD1 (6 bases). V was shortened by 3 bases and J by 1 base, with 15 bases between the two germline ends. The CDR3 covers 16 residues. Per the germline V gene, CDR1 is LNHDA and CDR2 is SQIVND (reference sequence).